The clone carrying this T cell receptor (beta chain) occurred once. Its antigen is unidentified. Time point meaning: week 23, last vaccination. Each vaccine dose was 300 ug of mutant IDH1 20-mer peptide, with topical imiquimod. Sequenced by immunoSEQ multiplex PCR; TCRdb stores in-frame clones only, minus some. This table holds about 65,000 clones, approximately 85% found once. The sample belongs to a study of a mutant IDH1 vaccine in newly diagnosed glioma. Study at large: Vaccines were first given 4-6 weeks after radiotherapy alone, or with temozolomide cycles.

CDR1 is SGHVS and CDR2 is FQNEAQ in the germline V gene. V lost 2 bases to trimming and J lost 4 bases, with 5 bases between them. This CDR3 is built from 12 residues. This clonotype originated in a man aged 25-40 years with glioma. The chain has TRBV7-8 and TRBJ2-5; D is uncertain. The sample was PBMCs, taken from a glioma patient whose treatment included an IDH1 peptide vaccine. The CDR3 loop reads CASSLILETQYF. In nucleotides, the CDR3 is TGTGCCAGCAGCTTAATTCTAGAGACCCAGTACTTC.